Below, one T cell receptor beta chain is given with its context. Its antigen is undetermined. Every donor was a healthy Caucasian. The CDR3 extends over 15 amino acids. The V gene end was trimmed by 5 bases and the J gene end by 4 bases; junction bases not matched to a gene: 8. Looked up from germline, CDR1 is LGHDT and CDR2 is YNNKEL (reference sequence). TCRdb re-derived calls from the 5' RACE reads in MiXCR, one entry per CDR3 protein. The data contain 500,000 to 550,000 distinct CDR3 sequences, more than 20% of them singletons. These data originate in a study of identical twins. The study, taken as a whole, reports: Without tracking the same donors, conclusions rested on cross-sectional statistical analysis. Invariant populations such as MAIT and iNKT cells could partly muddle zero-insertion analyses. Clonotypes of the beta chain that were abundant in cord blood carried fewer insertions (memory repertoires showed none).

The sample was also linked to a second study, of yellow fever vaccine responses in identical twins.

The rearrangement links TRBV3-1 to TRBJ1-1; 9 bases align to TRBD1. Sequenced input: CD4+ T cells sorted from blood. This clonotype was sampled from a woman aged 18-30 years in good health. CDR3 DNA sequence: TGTGCCAGCAGCTCACAGGGGGCCTTGGGCACTGAAGCTTTCTTT. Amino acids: CASSSQGALGTEAFF.